A single sample is the source of the 23 T cell receptor beta chains below, sequenced in a study of T cells in localized non-small cell lung cancer. The table came from immunoSEQ multiplex PCR; TCRdb's copy has only in-frame clones and leaves some out. The repertoire holds about 59,000 clones, with about 89% as singletons. The starting material was peripheral blood, obtained before any cancer treatment. The receptor set was obtained from a man aged 40 to 70 with stage I lung adenocarcinoma.

This clone was detected once. The chain couples TRBV6-1 to TRBJ2-3; TRBD2 matches at 11 bases. Germline V gene lookup returns CDR1 MNHNS and CDR2 SASEGT. The CDR3 consists of 15 residues. The V segment lost 6 bases and the J segment 3 bases; nucleotides outside the gene matches: 5. CDR3 protein: CASRRLAGLTDTQYF. The CDR3 region has the DNA TGTGCCAGCAGGCGACTAGCGGGACTTACAGATACGCAGTATTTT.

This chain connects TRBV5-5 to TRBJ2-7; no clear D. With 4 bases removed from V and 6 bases from J, the gap between germline ends came to 8 bases. Germline CDR1 SGHKS, CDR2 YYEKEE (reference sequence). The CDR3 is 11 amino acids. CDR3 sequence reads: CASSNIAEQYF. In nucleotides, the CDR3 is TGTGCCAGCAGCAATATAGCCGAGCAGTACTTC.

The chain couples TRBV5-8 to TRBJ2-1, with 15 bases that match TRBD2. The V and J ends lost 4 bases and 7 bases, in that order; junction bases with no gene match: 3. The CDR3 totals 15 residues. Germline loops: CDR1 SGHTS, CDR2 YDEGEE. The CDR3 sequence is CASSVGLAGGNEQFF. The CDR3, as DNA: TGTGCCAGCAGCGTCGGACTAGCGGGAGGGAATGAGCAGTTCTTC.

This chain uses TRBV7-2 with TRBJ2-7, with D possibly being TRBD1 (5 bases). The CDR3 loop spans 15 amino acids. CDR1 and CDR2 from the germline V gene are SGHTA and FQGNSA. V was cut by 5 bases and J by 0 bases, with 14 bases left in between. For the CDR3, the DNA is TGTGCCAGCAGCGTCCAGGGCCTTAGCTCCTACGAGCAGTACTTC. Amino acids: CASSVQGLSSYEQYF.

The chain links TRBV5-4 to TRBJ2-1; 7 positions match TRBD1. V shed 0 bases and J 5 bases; nucleotides not matched to a gene: 5. Per the germline V gene, CDR1 is SGHNT and CDR2 is YYREEE (reference sequence). The CDR3 consists of 15 residues. CDR3 amino acids: CASSLAFGTDNEQFF. The CDR3 DNA reads as TGTGCCAGCAGCTTGGCCTTTGGGACAGACAATGAGCAGTTCTTC.

This chain links TRBV7-3 with TRBJ2-3; D unresolved. V lost 2 bases, J lost 3 bases, and 6 bases lay in between. This CDR3 region has 13 residues. Germline lookup yields CDR1 SGHTA and CDR2 FQGTGA. CDR3 nucleotide sequence: TGTGCCAGCAGCTTACAAGGGACAGATACGCAGTATTTT. Translation gives CASSLQGTDTQYF.

The gene calls are TRBV5-1 and TRBJ2-2, with D perhaps matching TRBD2 (6 bases). The CDR3 contains 15 residues. V was clipped by 3 bases and J by 6 bases, with 15 bases between them. The V gene's germline CDR1 is SGHRS and CDR2 YFSETQ. The CDR3: CASSSGDFAAGELFF. The CDR3, as DNA: TGCGCCAGCAGCTCGGGGGACTTTGCTGCCGGGGAGCTGTTTTTT.

The V and J genes are TRBV10-1 and TRBJ2-7; 7 bases are shared with TRBD1. Germline V CDR1 and CDR2: WNHNN, SYGVQD (reference sequence). Unmatched junction bases numbered 9, after V lost 7 bases and J lost 6 bases. This CDR3 region has 13 residues. The CDR3 DNA reads as TGCGCCAGCATGGACAGGTTTGTTGTCGAGCAGTACTTC. It codes for CASMDRFVVEQYF.

The chain is built from TRBV7-8 and TRBJ2-3; TRBD2 matches at 7 bases. The CDR3 extends over 16 amino acids. J was trimmed by 1 base and V by 5 bases; bases with no gene match: 9. Germline V lookup: CDR1 SGHVS, CDR2 FQNEAQ. CDR3 protein: CASSPLWAGGTDTQYF. CDR3 bases: TGTGCCAGCAGCCCCTTGTGGGCGGGGGGCACAGATACGCAGTATTTT.

The chain employs TRBV6-1 and TRBJ1-2, with TRBD1 matching 8 bases. Unmatched junction bases numbered 7, after V lost 6 bases and J lost 4 bases. CDR1 is MNHNS and CDR2 is SASEGT in the germline V gene. The CDR3 length is 14 residues. The CDR3 DNA is TGTGCCAGCAGGAGGGACAGGTGGGCCTATGGCTACACCTTC. It encodes CASRRDRWAYGYTF.

This rearrangement joins TRBV5-1 to TRBJ2-5; TRBD1 matches 12 bases. The germline CDR1 and CDR2 sequences are SGHRS and YFSETQ. This CDR3 contains 16 residues. V lost 4 bases to trimming and J lost 2 bases; unmatched junction nucleotides: 6. The CDR3 spells CASSGGTGGYQETQYF. In nucleotides, the CDR3 is TGCGCCAGCAGCGGCGGGACAGGGGGCTATCAAGAGACCCAGTACTTC.

The chain employs TRBV7-9 and TRBJ2-5, with TRBD2 matching 10 bases. The CDR3 is 16 amino acids. V lost 4 bases, J lost 5 bases, and 10 bases stayed unmatched. Germline values: CDR1 SEHNR, CDR2 FQNEAQ (reference sequence). CDR3 sequence: CASSSEREGPWETQYF. The DNA for the CDR3 is TGTGCCAGCAGCTCGGAGCGGGAGGGCCCGTGGGAGACCCAGTACTTC.

The J gene is TRBJ2-1, the V gene TRBV19; D unclear. Germline lookup yields CDR1 LNHDA and CDR2 SQIVND (reference sequence). Trimming took 6 bases from V and 2 from J, leaving 8 bases between them. This CDR3 has 13 residues. In DNA, the CDR3 is TGTGCCAGTAGGTCAGCAGCCTACAATGAGCAGTTCTTC. Translating gives CASRSAAYNEQFF.

The chain carries TRBV5-1 and TRBJ2-2; D not resolved. This CDR3 region has 14 residues. The V gene's germline CDR1 is SGHRS and CDR2 YFSETQ. V shed 2 bases and J shed 7 bases, with 12 bases lying between them. CDR3 residues: CASSFMSLGGELFF. As DNA, the CDR3 is TGCGCCAGCAGCTTTATGAGTCTTGGCGGGGAGCTGTTTTTT.

The chain recombines TRBV29-1 with TRBJ1-1; D uncertain. The germline V and J ends were trimmed by 5 bases and 1 base, with 11 bases remaining between them. The length of the CDR3 is 13 residues. CDR1 and CDR2 (germline): SQVTM, ANQGSEA. The CDR3 loop is CSVSGAANTEAFF. DNA for the CDR3: TGCAGCGTTTCGGGAGCGGCGAACACTGAAGCTTTCTTT.

The J gene is TRBJ2-5, the V gene TRBV2; no reliable D call. Germline V lookup: CDR1 SNHLY, CDR2 FYNNEI. Trimming shortened V by 5 bases and J by 5 bases, and 6 bases separated the two germline ends. The CDR3 covers 11 residues. The CDR3 spells CASSLRETQYF. The CDR3 nucleotides read TGTGCCAGCAGTCTGAGGGAGACCCAGTACTTC.

The rearrangement joins TRBV18 to TRBJ2-7; no definite D call. Germline values: CDR1 KGHSH, CDR2 LQKENI. The CDR3 runs 13 residues. V was trimmed by 3 bases and J by 2 bases, leaving 8 bases between them. The CDR3 here is CASSPGEAYEQYF. CDR3 sequence (DNA): TGTGCCAGCTCACCCGGAGAGGCCTACGAGCAGTACTTC. The variable domain in full, with the rest retrieved from reference TRBV18 and TRBJ2-7, is NAGVMQNPRHLVRRRGQEARLRCSPMKGHSHVYWYRQLPEEGLKFMVYLQKENIIDESGMPKERFSAEFPKEGPSILRIQQVVRGDSAAYFCASSPGEAYEQYFGPGTRLTVT.

This chain connects TRBV7-2 to TRBJ2-3, with D unresolved. Per the germline V gene, CDR1 is SGHTA and CDR2 is FQGNSA. V was pared by 7 bases and J by 2 bases, with 10 bases between. CDR3 length: 13 amino acids. The CDR3 reads CASTSGFTDTQYF. The CDR3 DNA follows: TGTGCCAGCACGTCCGGGTTCACAGATACGCAGTATTTT.

V usage is TRBV27 and J usage is TRBJ1-2, with 7 bases lining up with TRBD1. This CDR3 spans 14 amino acids. In germline, CDR1 is MNHEY, CDR2 SMNVEV (reference sequence). J gave up 4 bases and V 5 bases, and 7 bases lay outside the gene matches. The CDR3 spells CASSPNRGRYGYTF. The DNA for the CDR3 is TGTGCCAGCAGTCCCAACAGGGGACGCTATGGCTACACCTTC.

The chain carries TRBV5-3 and TRBJ1-4; unclear D gene. TRBV5-3 is marked as an open reading frame, function uncertain. The CDR3 has 10 residues. Trimming pared 3 bases from V and 6 bases from J, leaving 0 bases between. Here the CDR3 DNA reads TGTGCCAGAAGCTATGAAAAACTGTTTTTT. It encodes CARSYEKLFF.

The DNA for the CDR3 is TGTGCCATCAGTGATAAAAATTTGGGCGGCAGGGGGCAGGGTCAGCCCCAGCATTTT. This encodes CAISDKNLGGRGQGQPQHF. The chain links TRBV10-3 to TRBJ1-5; 8 positions agree with TRBD1. The length of the CDR3 is 19 residues. CDR1 is ENHRY and CDR2 is SYGVKD in the germline V gene. Trimming took 3 bases from V and 6 from J; bases not matched to a gene: 19.

This clone was recorded only once. The chain employs TRBV9 and TRBJ2-5, with 9 nucleotides matching TRBD2. CDR3 length equals 15 residues. Germline CDR1 and CDR2: SGDLS and YYNGEE. Germline trimming cut 4 bases from V and 2 bases from J; bases unmatched to any gene: 6. The CDR3 region has the DNA TGTGCCAGCAGCAAGGAGGGACTAGCACAAGAGACCCAGTACTTC. Residues: CASSKEGLAQETQYF.

V is TRBV4-1 and J is TRBJ1-1, with D perhaps matching TRBD1 (5 bases). Germline CDR1 reads MGHRA; CDR2 reads YSYEKL. This CDR3 spans 16 amino acids. V lost 2 bases and J lost 3, with 16 bases in between. CDR3 sequence (DNA): TGCGCCAGCAGCCAATCAAGGGGTGTGGTGGACACTGAAGCTTTCTTT. It translates to CASSQSRGVVDTEAFF.